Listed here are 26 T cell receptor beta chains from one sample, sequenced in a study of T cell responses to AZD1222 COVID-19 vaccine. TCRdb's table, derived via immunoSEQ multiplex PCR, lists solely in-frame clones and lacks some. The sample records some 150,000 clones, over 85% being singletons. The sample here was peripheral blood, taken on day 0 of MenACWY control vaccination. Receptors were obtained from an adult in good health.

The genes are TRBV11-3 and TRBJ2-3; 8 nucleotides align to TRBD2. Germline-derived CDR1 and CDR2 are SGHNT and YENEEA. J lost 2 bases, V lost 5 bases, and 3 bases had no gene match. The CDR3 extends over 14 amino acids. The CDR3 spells CASSPGGATDTQYF. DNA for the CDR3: TGTGCCAGCAGCCCCGGGGGGGCCACAGATACGCAGTATTTT. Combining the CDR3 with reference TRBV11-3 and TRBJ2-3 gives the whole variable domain EAGVVQSPRYKIIEKKQPVAFWCNPISGHNTLYWYLQNLGQGPELLIRYENEEAVDDSQLPKDRFSAERLKGVDSTLKIQPAELGDSAVYLCASSPGGATDTQYFGPGTRLTVL.

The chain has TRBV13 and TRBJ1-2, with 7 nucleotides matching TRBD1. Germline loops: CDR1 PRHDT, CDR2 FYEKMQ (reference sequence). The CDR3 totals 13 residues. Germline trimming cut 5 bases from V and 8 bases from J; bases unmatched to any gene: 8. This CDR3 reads CASSEDRAEGYTF. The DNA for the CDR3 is TGTGCCAGCAGCGAAGACAGGGCGGAAGGCTACACCTTC.

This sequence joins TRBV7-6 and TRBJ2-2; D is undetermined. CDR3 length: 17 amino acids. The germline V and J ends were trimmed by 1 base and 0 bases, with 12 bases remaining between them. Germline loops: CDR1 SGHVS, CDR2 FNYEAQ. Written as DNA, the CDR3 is TGTGCCAGCAGCTTAGACCGGTCGGCAGCGAACACCGGGGAGCTGTTTTTT. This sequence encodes CASSLDRSAANTGELFF.

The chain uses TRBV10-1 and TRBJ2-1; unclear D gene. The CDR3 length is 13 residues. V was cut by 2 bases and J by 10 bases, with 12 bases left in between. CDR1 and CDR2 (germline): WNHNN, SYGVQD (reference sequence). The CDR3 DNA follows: TGCGCCAGCAGTGAGGAAAACCTCGGAGAGCAGTTCTTC. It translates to CASSEENLGEQFF.

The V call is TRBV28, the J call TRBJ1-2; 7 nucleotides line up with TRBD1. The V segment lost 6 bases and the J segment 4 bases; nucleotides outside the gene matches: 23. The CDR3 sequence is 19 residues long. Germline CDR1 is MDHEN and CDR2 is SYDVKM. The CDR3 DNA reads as TGTGCCAGCAGCGCCCGGGGGTCATCAGACAGGGATTTTTCCTATGGCTACACCTTC. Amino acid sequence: CASSARGSSDRDFSYGYTF.

The chain's CDR3 is CSARVSTEAFF. The CDR3 DNA reads TGCAGTGCTAGAGTATCCACTGAAGCTTTCTTT. The rearrangement links TRBV20-1 to TRBJ1-1; D remains unclear. There are 11 residues in the CDR3. Germline assignment: CDR1 DFQATT and CDR2 SNEGSKA (reference sequence). The V end was cut by 1 base, the J end by 4 bases, with 4 bases between.

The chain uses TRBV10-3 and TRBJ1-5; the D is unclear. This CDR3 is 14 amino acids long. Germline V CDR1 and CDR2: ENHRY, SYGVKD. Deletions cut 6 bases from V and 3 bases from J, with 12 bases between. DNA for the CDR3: TGTGCCATCAGGACGGACGGGGACAATCAGCCCCAGCATTTT. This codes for CAIRTDGDNQPQHF.

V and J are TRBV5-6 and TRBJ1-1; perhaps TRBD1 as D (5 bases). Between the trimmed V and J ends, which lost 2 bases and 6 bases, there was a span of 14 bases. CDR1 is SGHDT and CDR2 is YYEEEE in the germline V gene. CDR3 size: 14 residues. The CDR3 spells CASSFSLGLAEAFF. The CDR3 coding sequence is TGTGCCAGCAGCTTTTCGCTGGGGCTAGCTGAAGCTTTCTTT.

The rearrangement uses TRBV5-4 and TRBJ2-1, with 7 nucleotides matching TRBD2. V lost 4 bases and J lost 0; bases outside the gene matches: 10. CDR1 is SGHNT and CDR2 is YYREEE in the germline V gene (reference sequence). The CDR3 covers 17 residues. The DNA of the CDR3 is TGTGCCAGCAGCCCGATGGGAGGGACTATCTCCTACAATGAGCAGTTCTTC. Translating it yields CASSPMGGTISYNEQFF. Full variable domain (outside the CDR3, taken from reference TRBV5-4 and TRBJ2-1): ETGVTQSPTHLIKTRGQQVTLRCSSQSGHNTVSWYQQALGQGPQFIFQYYREEENGRGNFPPRFSGLQFPNYSSELNVNALELDDSALYLCASSPMGGTISYNEQFFGPGTRLTVL.

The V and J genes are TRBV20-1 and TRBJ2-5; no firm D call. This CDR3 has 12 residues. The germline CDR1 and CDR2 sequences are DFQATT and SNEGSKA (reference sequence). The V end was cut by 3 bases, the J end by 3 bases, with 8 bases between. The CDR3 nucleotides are TGCAGTGCTAGTGCCTGGGAAGAGACCCAGTACTTC. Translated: CSASAWEETQYF.

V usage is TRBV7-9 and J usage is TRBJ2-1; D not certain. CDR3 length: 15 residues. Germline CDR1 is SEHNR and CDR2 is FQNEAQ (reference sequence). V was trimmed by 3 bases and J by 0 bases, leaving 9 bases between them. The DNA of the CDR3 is TGTGCCAGCAGCTTTGGCAGGAGCTCCTACAATGAGCAGTTCTTC. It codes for CASSFGRSSYNEQFF. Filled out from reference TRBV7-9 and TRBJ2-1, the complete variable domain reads DTGVSQNPRHKITKRGQNVTFRCDPISEHNRLYWYRQTLGQGPEFLTYFQNEAQLEKSRLLSDRFSAERPKGSFSTLEIQRTEQGDSAMYLCASSFGRSSYNEQFFGPGTRLTVL.

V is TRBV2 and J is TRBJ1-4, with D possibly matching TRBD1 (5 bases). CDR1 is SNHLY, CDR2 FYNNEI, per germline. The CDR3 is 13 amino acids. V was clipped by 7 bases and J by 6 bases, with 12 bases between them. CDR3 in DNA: TGTGCCAGCAACACAGGTGATCATGAAAAACTGTTTTTT. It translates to CASNTGDHEKLFF.

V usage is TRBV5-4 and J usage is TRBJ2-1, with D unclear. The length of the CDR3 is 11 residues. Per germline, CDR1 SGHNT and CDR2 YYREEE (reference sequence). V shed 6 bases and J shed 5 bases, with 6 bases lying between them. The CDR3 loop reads CASIGNNEQFF. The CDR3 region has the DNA TGTGCCAGCATAGGCAACAATGAGCAGTTCTTC.

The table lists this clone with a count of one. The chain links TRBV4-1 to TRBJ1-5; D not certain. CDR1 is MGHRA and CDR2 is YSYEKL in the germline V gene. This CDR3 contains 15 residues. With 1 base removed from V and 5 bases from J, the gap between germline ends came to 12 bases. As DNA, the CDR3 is TGCGCCAGCAGCCAAGGAGGCCGGAGGGATCAGCCCCAGCATTTT. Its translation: CASSQGGRRDQPQHF.

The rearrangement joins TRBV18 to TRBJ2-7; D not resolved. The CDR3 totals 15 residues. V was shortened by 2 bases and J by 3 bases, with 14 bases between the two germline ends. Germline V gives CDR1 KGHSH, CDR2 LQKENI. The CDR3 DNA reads TGTGCCAGCTCACCAGGACCGGCCGATAGCTACGAGCAGTACTTC. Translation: CASSPGPADSYEQYF.

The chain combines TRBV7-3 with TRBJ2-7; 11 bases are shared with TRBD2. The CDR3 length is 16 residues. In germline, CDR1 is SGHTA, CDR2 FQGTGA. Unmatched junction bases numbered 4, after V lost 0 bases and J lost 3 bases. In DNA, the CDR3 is TGTGCCAGCAGCTTAACTCGAACTAGCGGGGGCTACGAGCAGTACTTC. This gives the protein CASSLTRTSGGYEQYF. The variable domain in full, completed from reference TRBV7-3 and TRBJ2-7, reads GAGVSQTPSNKVTEKGKYVELRCDPISGHTALYWYRQSLGQGPEFLIYFQGTGAADDSGLPNDRFFAVRPEGSVSTLKIQRTERGDSAVYLCASSLTRTSGGYEQYFGPGTRLTVT.

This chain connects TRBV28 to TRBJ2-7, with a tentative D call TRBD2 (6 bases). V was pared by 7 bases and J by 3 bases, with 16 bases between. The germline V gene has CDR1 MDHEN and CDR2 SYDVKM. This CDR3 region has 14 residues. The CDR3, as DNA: TGTGCCAGCACGGGGGTGGGTAGCGGCTACGAGCAGTACTTC. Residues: CASTGVGSGYEQYF.

The CDR3 is CASSTGHSYGYTF. CDR3 DNA sequence: TGTGCCAGCAGTACTGGACATTCCTATGGCTACACCTTC. This chain uses TRBV28 with TRBJ1-2; tentatively, D is TRBD1 (5 bases). This CDR3 has 13 residues. Trimming removed 5 bases at V and 4 bases at J, with 11 bases between. The germline gives CDR1 MDHEN, CDR2 SYDVKM.

CDR3 sequence (DNA): TGCGCCAGCAGCCCGGGACGGGGGACTCATAATTCACCCCTCCACTTT. It yields the protein CASSPGRGTHNSPLHF. This rearrangement joins TRBV5-1 to TRBJ1-6; D perhaps matches TRBD1 (5 bases). The CDR3 covers 16 residues. Trimming pared 4 bases from V and 5 bases from J, leaving 16 bases between. The germline V gene encodes CDR1 SGHRS and CDR2 YFSETQ.

CDR3 DNA sequence: TGTGCCAGCAGAGGGACAGGGGAATCACCCCTCCACTTT. Translation gives CASRGTGESPLHF. This chain links TRBV6-5 with TRBJ1-6; 10 bases line up with TRBD1. J was trimmed by 10 bases and V by 6 bases; bases with no gene match: 3. Germline V gene lookup returns CDR1 MNHEY and CDR2 SVGAGI. The CDR3 is made up of 13 amino acids.

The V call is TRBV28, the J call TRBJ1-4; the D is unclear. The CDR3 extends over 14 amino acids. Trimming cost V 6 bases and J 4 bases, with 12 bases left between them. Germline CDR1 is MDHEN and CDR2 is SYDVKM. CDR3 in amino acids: CASRYSLSNEKLFF. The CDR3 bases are TGTGCCAGCAGGTACAGCCTCAGTAATGAAAAACTGTTTTTT. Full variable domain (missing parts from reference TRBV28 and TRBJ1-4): DVKVTQSSRYLVKRTGEKVFLECVQDMDHENMFWYRQDPGLGLRLIYFSYDVKMKEKGDIPEGYSVSREKKERFSLILESASTNQTSMYLCASRYSLSNEKLFFGSGTQLSVL.

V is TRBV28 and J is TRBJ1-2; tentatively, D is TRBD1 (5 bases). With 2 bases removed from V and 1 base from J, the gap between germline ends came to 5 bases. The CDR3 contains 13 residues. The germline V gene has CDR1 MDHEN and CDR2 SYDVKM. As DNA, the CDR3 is TGTGCCAGCAGTTTAAGGGGTAACTATGGCTACACCTTC. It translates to CASSLRGNYGYTF.

This CDR3 is CASTGRGIDTQYF. DNA of the CDR3: TGTGCCAGCACCGGGCGGGGTATAGATACGCAGTATTTT. The V and J genes are TRBV6-5 and TRBJ2-3; possible D gene TRBD2, 6 bases. This CDR3 contains 13 residues. Deletions cut 7 bases from V and 5 bases from J, with 13 bases between. Germline CDR1 reads MNHEY; CDR2 reads SVGAGI.

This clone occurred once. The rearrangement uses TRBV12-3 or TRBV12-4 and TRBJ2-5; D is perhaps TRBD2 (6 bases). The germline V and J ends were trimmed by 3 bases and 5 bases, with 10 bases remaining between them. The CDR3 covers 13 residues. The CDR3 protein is CASSFSRGETQYF. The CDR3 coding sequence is TGTGCCAGCAGTTTTTCCCGGGGGGAGACCCAGTACTTC.

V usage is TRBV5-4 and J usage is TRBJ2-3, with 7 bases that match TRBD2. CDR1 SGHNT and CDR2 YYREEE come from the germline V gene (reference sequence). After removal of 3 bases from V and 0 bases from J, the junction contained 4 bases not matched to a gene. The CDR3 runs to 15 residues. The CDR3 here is CASSYGTTSTDTQYF. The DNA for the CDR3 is TGTGCCAGCAGCTACGGGACTACTAGCACAGATACGCAGTATTTT.

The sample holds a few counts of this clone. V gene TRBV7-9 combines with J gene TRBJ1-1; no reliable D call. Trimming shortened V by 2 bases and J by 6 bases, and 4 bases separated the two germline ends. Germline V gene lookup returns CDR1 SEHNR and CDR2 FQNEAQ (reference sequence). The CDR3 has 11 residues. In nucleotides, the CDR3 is TGTGCCAGCAGCTTAATCTCTGAAGCTTTCTTT. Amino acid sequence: CASSLISEAFF.